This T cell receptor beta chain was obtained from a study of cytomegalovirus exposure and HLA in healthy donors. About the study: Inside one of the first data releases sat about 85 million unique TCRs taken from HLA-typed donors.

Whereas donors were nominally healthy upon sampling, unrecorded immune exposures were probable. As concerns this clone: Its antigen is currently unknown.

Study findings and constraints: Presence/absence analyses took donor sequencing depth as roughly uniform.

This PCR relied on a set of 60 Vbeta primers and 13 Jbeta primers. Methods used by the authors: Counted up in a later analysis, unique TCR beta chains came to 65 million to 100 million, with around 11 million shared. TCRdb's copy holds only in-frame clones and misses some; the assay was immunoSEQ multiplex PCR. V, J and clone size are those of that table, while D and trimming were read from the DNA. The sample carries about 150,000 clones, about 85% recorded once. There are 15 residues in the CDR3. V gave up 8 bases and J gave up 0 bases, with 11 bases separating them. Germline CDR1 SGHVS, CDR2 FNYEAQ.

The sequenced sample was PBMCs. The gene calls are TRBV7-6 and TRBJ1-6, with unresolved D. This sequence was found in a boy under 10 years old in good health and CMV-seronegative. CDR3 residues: CASGLRSSYNSPLHF. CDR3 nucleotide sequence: TGTGCCAGCGGACTCCGGAGCTCCTATAATTCACCCCTCCACTTT.